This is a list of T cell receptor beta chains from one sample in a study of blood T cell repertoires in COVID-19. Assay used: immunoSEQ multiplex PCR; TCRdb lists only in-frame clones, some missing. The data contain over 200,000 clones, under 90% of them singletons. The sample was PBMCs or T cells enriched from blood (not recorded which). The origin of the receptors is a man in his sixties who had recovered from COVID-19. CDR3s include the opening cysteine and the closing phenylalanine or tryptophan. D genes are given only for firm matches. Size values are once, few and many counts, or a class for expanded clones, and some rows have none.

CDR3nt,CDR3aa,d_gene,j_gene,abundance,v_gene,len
TGTGCCAGCAGCTTAGGTTCGAGGGGGGGAGAGCAGTACTTC,CASSLGSRGGEQYF,NA,TRBJ2-7,NA,TRBV7-2,14
TGTGCCAGCAGCGCGGGACAGGGGGTTATCACTTTCTTT,CASSAGQGVITFF,TRBD1,TRBJ1-1,few,TRBV5-6,13
TGTGCTAGTGTTCGGACAGGAGGACCCCCCTACGAGCAGTACTTC,CASVRTGGPPYEQYF,TRBD1,TRBJ2-7,few,TRBV12-5,15
TGTGCCAGCAGTGACTCGAGGGGGACAGATACGCAGTATTTT,CASSDSRGTDTQYF,NA,TRBJ2-3,NA,TRBV6-4,14
TGTGCCAGCAGTGAAGGATTGGGGGAGGGATATGGCTACACCTTC,CASSEGLGEGYGYTF,NA,TRBJ1-2,NA,TRBV6-1,15
TGTGCCAGCAGCCAAGTCGAGGGGGTAATTGGTTTAGAGACCCAGTACTTC,CASSQVEGVIGLETQYF,NA,TRBJ2-5,NA,TRBV4-2,17
TGTGCCAGCAGTGTACAGGAAAACACTGAAGCTTTCTTT,CASSVQENTEAFF,NA,TRBJ1-1,few,TRBV12-3/TRBV12-4,13
TGCGCCAGCAGCGTCCTAGGGGGCCAGGAGACCCAGTACTTC,CASSVLGGQETQYF,TRBD1,TRBJ2-5,NA,TRBV5-1,14
TGTGCCAGCAGCTTAACCGGGGGTTCTGGAAACACCATATATTTT,CASSLTGGSGNTIYF,NA,TRBJ1-3,NA,TRBV11-3,15
TGTGCCAGCAGCTTAGGGGTGCAGGACCAAGAGACCCAGTACTTC,CASSLGVQDQETQYF,NA,TRBJ2-5,NA,TRBV7-9,15
TGTGCCAGCAGTCACGGACAGGAACTTGATGGCTACACCTTC,CASSHGQELDGYTF,TRBD1,TRBJ1-2,NA,TRBV5-5,14
TGTGCCACCGGGACAGTAAACAATGAGCAGTTCTTC,CATGTVNNEQFF,TRBD1,TRBJ2-1,NA,TRBV18,12
TGTGCCACCAGCAGAGAACAGGGCCGCTATGGCTACACCTTC,CATSREQGRYGYTF,NA,TRBJ1-2,NA,TRBV15,14
TGTGCCAGCTCACCTGATAGCGGGGGAGTCTTTGATACGCAGTATTTT,CASSPDSGGVFDTQYF,TRBD2,TRBJ2-3,NA,TRBV18,16
TGTGCCAGCAGCCAGATCGGACAGGGGGCAGGAGGCTACACCTTC,CASSQIGQGAGGYTF,TRBD1,TRBJ1-2,NA,TRBV7-6,15
TGCAGTGCTAGTTTTGGCGGGGGGGTATACGAGCAGTACTTC,CSASFGGGVYEQYF,TRBD2,TRBJ2-7,NA,TRBV20-1,14
TGTGCCAGCAGCTTAGCGCAGATCTCTGGAAACACCATATATTTT,CASSLAQISGNTIYF,NA,TRBJ1-3,once,TRBV7-2,15
TGTGCCAGCAGTTACCTCAACACCGGGGAGCTGTTTTTT,CASSYLNTGELFF,NA,TRBJ2-2,NA,TRBV6-2/TRBV6-3,13
TGTGCCAGCAGTCAAAGGGACAGACCTAACTATGGCTACACCTTC,CASSQRDRPNYGYTF,TRBD1,TRBJ1-2,few,TRBV6-2/TRBV6-3,15
TGTGCCAGCAGCCCTGGACACCAAAATCAGCCCCAGCATTTT,CASSPGHQNQPQHF,NA,TRBJ1-5,few,TRBV7-2,14
TGTGCCAGTAGTATCCCGAGCGGGTTGGGCTTTGGTGGCTACACCTTC,CASSIPSGLGFGGYTF,NA,TRBJ1-2,NA,TRBV19,16
TGCAGCGTTGTACAGGACTCCTACGAGCAGTACTTC,CSVVQDSYEQYF,NA,TRBJ2-7,NA,TRBV29-1,12
TGTGCCAGAAGCCCGCGCAGGGCGCAGGGTCAGCCCCAGCATTTT,CARSPRRAQGQPQHF,NA,TRBJ1-5,NA,TRBV5-3,15
TGTGCCAGCAGCTCGGGACAGGGGAGGACTGAAGCTTTCTTT,CASSSGQGRTEAFF,TRBD1,TRBJ1-1,NA,TRBV11-3,14
TGTGCCAGCAGCCCTATGAGCTTCACAGATACGCAGTATTTT,CASSPMSFTDTQYF,NA,TRBJ2-3,NA,TRBV5-5,14
TGTGCCAGCAGCCAAGGTCGCCGCGCGGCTTTCTTT,CASSQGRRAAFF,NA,TRBJ1-1,NA,TRBV3-1/TRBV3-2,12
TGTGCCAGCAGCGGAGTCGGAAACACCATATATTTT,CASSGVGNTIYF,NA,TRBJ1-3,NA,TRBV12-3/TRBV12-4,12